Each of the 3 T cell receptor beta chains below was sequenced from the same sample in a study. TCRdb redid the calling of the RT-PCR reads with MiXCR, one entry per CDR3 protein. The table lists approximately 720,000 distinct CDR3 sequences, 14% of them singletons. Specimen: memory CD4+ T cells from blood. The receptors stem from a female donor in good health, serving as a healthy control.

This clonotype was counted many times. V is TRBV5-6 and J is TRBJ2-1; 7 bases map to TRBD2. V trimming: 2 bases; J trimming: 7 bases; junction bases outside the gene matches: 3. Germline assignment: CDR1 SGHDT and CDR2 YYEEEE. The CDR3 contains 13 residues. The CDR3 loop reads CASSLTGGNEQFF. In nucleotides, the CDR3 is TGTGCCAGCAGCTTAACGGGAGGAAATGAGCAGTTCTTC.

This clonotype has ten or more counts. The rearrangement joins TRBV20-1 to TRBJ2-7; 8 bases agree with TRBD1. The CDR3 covers 14 residues. V was pared by 1 base and J by 2 bases, with 4 bases of the junction left unmatched. CDR1 and CDR2 from the germline V gene are DFQATT and SNEGSKA (reference sequence). CDR3 loop: CSARGGTGTYEQYF. For the CDR3, the DNA is TGCAGTGCTAGAGGGGGGACAGGAACCTACGAGCAGTACTTC.

In this sample, this clonotype turned up many times. This chain uses TRBV6-2 or TRBV6-3 with TRBJ2-1; no clear D. Per germline, CDR1 MNHEY and CDR2 SVGEGT. V lost 7 bases and J 10 bases, leaving 17 bases between the germline ends. The CDR3 extends over 13 amino acids. CDR3 DNA sequence: TGTGCCAGCACCAACGGTGGGGAATGGGAGCAGTTCTTC. Protein: CASTNGGEWEQFF.